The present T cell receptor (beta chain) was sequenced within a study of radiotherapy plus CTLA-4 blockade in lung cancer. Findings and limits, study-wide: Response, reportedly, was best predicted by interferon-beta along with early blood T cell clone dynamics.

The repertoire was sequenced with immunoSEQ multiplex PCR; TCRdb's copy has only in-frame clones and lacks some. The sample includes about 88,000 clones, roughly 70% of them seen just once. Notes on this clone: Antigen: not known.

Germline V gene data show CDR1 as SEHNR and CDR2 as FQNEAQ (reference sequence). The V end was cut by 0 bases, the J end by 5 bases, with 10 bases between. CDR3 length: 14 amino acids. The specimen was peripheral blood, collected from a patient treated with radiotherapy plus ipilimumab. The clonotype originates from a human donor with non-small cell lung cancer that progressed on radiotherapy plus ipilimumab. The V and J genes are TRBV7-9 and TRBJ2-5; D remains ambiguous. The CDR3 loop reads CASSLALAAETQYF. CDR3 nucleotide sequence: TGTGCCAGCAGCTTAGCTCTGGCTGCCGAGACCCAGTACTTC.